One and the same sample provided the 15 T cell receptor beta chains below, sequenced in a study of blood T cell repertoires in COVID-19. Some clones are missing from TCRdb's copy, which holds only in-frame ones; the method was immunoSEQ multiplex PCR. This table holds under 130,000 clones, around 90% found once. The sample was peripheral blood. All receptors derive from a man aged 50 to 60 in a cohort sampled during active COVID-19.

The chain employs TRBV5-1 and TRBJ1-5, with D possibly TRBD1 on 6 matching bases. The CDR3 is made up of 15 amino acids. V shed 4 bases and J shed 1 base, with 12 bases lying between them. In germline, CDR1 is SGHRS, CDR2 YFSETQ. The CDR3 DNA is TGCGCCAGCAGCCCAGGGGAGAAAAGCAATCAGCCCCAGCATTTT. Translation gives CASSPGEKSNQPQHF.

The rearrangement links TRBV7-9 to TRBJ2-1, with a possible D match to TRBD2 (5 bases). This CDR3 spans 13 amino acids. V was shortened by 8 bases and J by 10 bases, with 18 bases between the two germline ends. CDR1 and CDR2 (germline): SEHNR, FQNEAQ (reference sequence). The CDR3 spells CASGSIGGGEQFF. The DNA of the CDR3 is TGTGCCAGCGGATCCATCGGAGGCGGCGAGCAGTTCTTC. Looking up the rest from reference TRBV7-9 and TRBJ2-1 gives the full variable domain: DTGVSQNPRHKITKRGQNVTFRCDPISEHNRLYWYRQTLGQGPEFLTYFQNEAQLEKSRLLSDRFSAERPKGSFSTLEIQRTEQGDSAMYLCASGSIGGGEQFFGPGTRLTVL.

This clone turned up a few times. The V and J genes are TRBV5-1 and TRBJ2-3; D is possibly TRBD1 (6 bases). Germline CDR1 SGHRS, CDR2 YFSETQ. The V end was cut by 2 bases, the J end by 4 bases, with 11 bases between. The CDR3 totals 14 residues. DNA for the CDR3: TGCGCCAGCAGCTTACAGGGTCGCGCAGATACGCAGTATTTT. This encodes CASSLQGRADTQYF.

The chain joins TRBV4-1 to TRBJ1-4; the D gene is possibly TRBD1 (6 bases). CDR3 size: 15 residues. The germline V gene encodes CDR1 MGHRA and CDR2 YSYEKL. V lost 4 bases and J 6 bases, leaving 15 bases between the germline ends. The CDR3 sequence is CASSRPGTRDEKLFF. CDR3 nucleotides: TGCGCCAGCAGCCGACCCGGGACACGCGATGAAAAACTGTTTTTT.

The CDR3 here is CASSPGFRGGYTF. The DNA of the CDR3 is TGTGCCAGCAGCCCAGGGTTCCGAGGAGGCTACACCTTC. This chain joins TRBV6-5 and TRBJ1-2, with D possibly TRBD1 on 5 matching bases. This CDR3 contains 13 residues. Germline V gene data show CDR1 as MNHEY and CDR2 as SVGAGI. Trimming cost V 6 bases and J 8 bases, with 16 bases left between them.

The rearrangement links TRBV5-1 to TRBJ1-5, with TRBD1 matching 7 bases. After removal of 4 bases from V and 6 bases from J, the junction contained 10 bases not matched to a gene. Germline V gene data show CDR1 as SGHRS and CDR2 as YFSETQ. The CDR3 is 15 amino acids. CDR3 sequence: CASSGTDRELQPQHF. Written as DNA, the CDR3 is TGCGCCAGCAGCGGTACAGACAGGGAACTTCAGCCCCAGCATTTT.

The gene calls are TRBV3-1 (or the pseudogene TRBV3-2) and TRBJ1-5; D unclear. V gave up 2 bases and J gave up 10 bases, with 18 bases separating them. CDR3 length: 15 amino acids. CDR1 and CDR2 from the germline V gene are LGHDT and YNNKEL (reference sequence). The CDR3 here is CASSQSSKTGSPQHF. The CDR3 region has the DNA TGTGCCAGCAGCCAATCGTCAAAAACCGGGAGCCCCCAGCATTTT.

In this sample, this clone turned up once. DNA of the CDR3: TGTGCCAGCTCACACGGAGCGGAGCAGGGGCGGGAAAAACTGTTTTTT. It translates to CASSHGAEQGREKLFF. This rearrangement joins TRBV18 to TRBJ1-4; D perhaps matches TRBD1 (6 bases). V was trimmed by 4 bases and J by 8 bases, leaving 20 bases between them. The V gene's germline CDR1 is KGHSH and CDR2 LQKENI. This CDR3 comprises 16 residues. Full variable domain (rest looked up from reference TRBV18 and TRBJ1-4): NAGVMQNPRHLVRRRGQEARLRCSPMKGHSHVYWYRQLPEEGLKFMVYLQKENIIDESGMPKERFSAEFPKEGPSILRIQQVVRGDSAAYFCASSHGAEQGREKLFFGSGTQLSVL.

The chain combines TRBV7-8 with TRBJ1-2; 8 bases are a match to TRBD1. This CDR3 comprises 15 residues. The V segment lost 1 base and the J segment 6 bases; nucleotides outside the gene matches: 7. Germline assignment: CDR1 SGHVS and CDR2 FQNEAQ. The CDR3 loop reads CASSLDLGRGHGYTF. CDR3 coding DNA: TGTGCCAGCAGCTTAGATTTAGGCAGGGGGCATGGCTACACCTTC.

The CDR3 is CASSPGLAGGTPYEQYF. The CDR3 bases are TGTGCCAGCAGCCCGGGACTAGCGGGGGGAACGCCCTACGAGCAGTACTTC. V and J are TRBV5-4 and TRBJ2-7, with 15 bases fitting TRBD2. Per germline, CDR1 SGHNT and CDR2 YYREEE (reference sequence). The V gene end was trimmed by 4 bases and the J gene end by 2 bases; junction bases not matched to a gene: 7. The CDR3 covers 17 residues.

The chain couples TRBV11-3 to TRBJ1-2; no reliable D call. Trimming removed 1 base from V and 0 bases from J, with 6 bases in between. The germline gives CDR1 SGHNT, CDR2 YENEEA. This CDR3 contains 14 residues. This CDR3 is CASSLGPSNYGYTF. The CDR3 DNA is TGTGCCAGCAGCTTAGGTCCGTCTAACTATGGCTACACCTTC. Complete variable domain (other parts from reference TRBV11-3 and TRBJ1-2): EAGVVQSPRYKIIEKKQPVAFWCNPISGHNTLYWYLQNLGQGPELLIRYENEEAVDDSQLPKDRFSAERLKGVDSTLKIQPAELGDSAVYLCASSLGPSNYGYTFGSGTRLTVV.

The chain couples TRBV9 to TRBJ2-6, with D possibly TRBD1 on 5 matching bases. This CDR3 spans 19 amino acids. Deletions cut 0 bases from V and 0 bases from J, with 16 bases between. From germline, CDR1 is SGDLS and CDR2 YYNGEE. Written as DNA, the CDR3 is TGTGCCAGCAGCGTAGCTCCAGCAGGGTACGGCTCTGGGGCCAACGTCCTGACTTTC. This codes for CASSVAPAGYGSGANVLTF.

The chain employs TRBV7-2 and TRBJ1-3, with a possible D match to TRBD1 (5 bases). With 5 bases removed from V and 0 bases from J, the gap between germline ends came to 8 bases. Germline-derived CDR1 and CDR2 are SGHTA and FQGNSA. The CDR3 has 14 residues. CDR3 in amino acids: CASSLGGSGNTIYF. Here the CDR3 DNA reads TGTGCCAGCAGCCTGGGGGGCTCTGGAAACACCATATATTTT.

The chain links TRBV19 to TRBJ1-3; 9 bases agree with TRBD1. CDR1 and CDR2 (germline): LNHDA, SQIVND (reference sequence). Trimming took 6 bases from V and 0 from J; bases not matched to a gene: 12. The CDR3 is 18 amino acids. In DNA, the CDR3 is TGTGCCAGTAGCCGGGACAGGGTGCAGGATATCTCTGGAAACACCATATATTTT. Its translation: CASSRDRVQDISGNTIYF.

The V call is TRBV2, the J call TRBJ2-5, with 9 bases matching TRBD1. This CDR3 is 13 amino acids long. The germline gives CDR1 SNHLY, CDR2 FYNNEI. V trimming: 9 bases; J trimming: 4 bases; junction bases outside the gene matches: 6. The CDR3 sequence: CASIQGAGETQYF. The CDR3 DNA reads TGTGCCAGTATACAGGGGGCCGGAGAGACCCAGTACTTC.